These 24 T cell receptor beta chains were all obtained from the same sample, sequenced in a study of shared clonotypes between healthy human individuals. Clones were sequenced by immunoSEQ multiplex PCR, and TCRdb holds only the in-frame ones, with some missing. Of some 900,000 clones listed, over 60% are singletons. Sequencing was carried out using memory CD4+ T cells sorted from blood. Subset of the sample: CD45RA-negative fraction. These receptors were obtained from a man younger than 35 in good health.

This chain uses TRBV28 with TRBJ1-4, with 7 bases fitting TRBD1. The CDR3 runs to 17 residues. Germline V gene data show CDR1 as MDHEN and CDR2 as SYDVKM. Trimming took 0 bases from V and 2 from J; bases not matched to a gene: 6. The CDR3: CASSLWGRGVTNEKLFF. In nucleotides, the CDR3 is TGTGCCAGCAGTTTATGGGGCAGGGGGGTGACTAATGAAAAACTGTTTTTT. Full variable domain (remainder filled in from reference TRBV28 and TRBJ1-4): DVKVTQSSRYLVKRTGEKVFLECVQDMDHENMFWYRQDPGLGLRLIYFSYDVKMKEKGDIPEGYSVSREKKERFSLILESASTNQTSMYLCASSLWGRGVTNEKLFFGSGTQLSVL.

The chain employs TRBV27 and TRBJ2-1; D unresolved. The CDR3 has 15 residues. The V end was cut by 1 base, the J end by 12 bases, with 19 bases between. CDR1 MNHEY and CDR2 SMNVEV come from the germline V gene (reference sequence). The CDR3 here is CASSLFSPDKGGQFF. CDR3 in DNA: TGTGCCAGCAGTTTATTTTCTCCTGACAAAGGTGGGCAGTTCTTC.

J is TRBJ1-1 and V is TRBV6-1; D not resolved. The CDR3 has 13 residues. The germline V and J ends were trimmed by 4 bases and 2 bases, with 8 bases remaining between them. Germline CDR1 is MNHNS and CDR2 is SASEGT. CDR3 sequence reads: CASSGRGNTEAFF. CDR3 in DNA: TGTGCCAGCAGTGGCCGAGGAAACACTGAAGCTTTCTTT.

V gene TRBV6-5 combines with J gene TRBJ1-6; D is perhaps TRBD1 (5 bases). In germline, CDR1 is MNHEY, CDR2 SVGAGI. The CDR3 is 14 amino acids. With 7 bases removed from V and 4 bases from J, the gap between germline ends came to 11 bases. DNA for the CDR3: TGTGCCAGCAACCAGACAGTTTATAATTCACCCCTCCACTTT. It yields the protein CASNQTVYNSPLHF.

The chain combines TRBV6-1 with TRBJ2-3; D is ambiguous. From germline, CDR1 is MNHNS and CDR2 SASEGT. The V gene lost 10 bases and the J gene lost 3 bases, with 14 bases spanning the gap. The CDR3 spans 13 residues. Written as DNA, the CDR3 is TGTGCCATCAACTTGGTGGGAACAGATACGCAGTATTTT. Translated: CAINLVGTDTQYF.

This clone came up a few times. The gene calls are TRBV7-9 and TRBJ2-3; a weak D match, TRBD1 (5 bases). CDR3 length: 15 residues. V lost 0 bases and J 2 bases, leaving 9 bases between the germline ends. Germline CDR1 and CDR2: SEHNR and FQNEAQ (reference sequence). CDR3 sequence: CASSLAIQDTDTQYF. The DNA of the CDR3 is TGTGCCAGCAGCTTAGCGATACAGGACACAGATACGCAGTATTTT.

The chain couples TRBV5-4 to TRBJ2-7; 13 bases agree with TRBD2. The CDR3 runs to 16 residues. The J segment lost 2 bases and the V segment lost 4 bases, leaving 6 bases of the junction unmatched. From germline, CDR1 is SGHNT and CDR2 YYREEE (reference sequence). The CDR3 reads CASSPGTSGVTYEQYF. In DNA form, the CDR3 reads TGTGCCAGCAGCCCTGGGACTAGCGGGGTAACCTACGAGCAGTACTTC. Based on the CDR3 plus reference TRBV5-4 and TRBJ2-7, the full variable domain is ETGVTQSPTHLIKTRGQQVTLRCSSQSGHNTVSWYQQALGQGPQFIFQYYREEENGRGNFPPRFSGLQFPNYSSELNVNALELDDSALYLCASSPGTSGVTYEQYFGPGTRLTVT.

The chain links TRBV19 to TRBJ2-2; perhaps TRBD1 as D (6 bases). Trimming took off 1 base at V and 2 bases at J, with 11 bases between the two ends. This CDR3 contains 16 residues. CDR1 is LNHDA and CDR2 is SQIVND in the germline V gene (reference sequence). Here the CDR3 DNA reads TGTGCCAGTAGTATAGGGGGGCAAACAAACACCGGGGAGCTGTTTTTT. This gives the protein CASSIGGQTNTGELFF.

The chain links TRBV5-1 to TRBJ1-6; D ambiguous. With 3 bases removed from V and 7 bases from J, the gap between germline ends came to 8 bases. Germline CDR1 is SGHRS and CDR2 is YFSETQ. The CDR3 covers 13 residues. The CDR3 here is CASSSTLNSPLHF. For the CDR3, the DNA is TGCGCCAGCAGCTCAACTCTCAATTCACCCCTCCACTTT.

This rearrangement joins TRBV11-2 to TRBJ1-2; maybe TRBD1 (6 bases). Trimming pared 3 bases from V and 2 bases from J, leaving 13 bases between. The germline V gene encodes CDR1 SGHAT and CDR2 FQNNGV. The CDR3 has 15 amino acids. CDR3 residues: CASSFTDRGNYGYTF. CDR3 in DNA: TGTGCCAGCAGCTTCACGGACAGAGGGAACTATGGCTACACCTTC.

About this clone itself: Within the sample, other DNA sequences also encode this same CDR3. V gene TRBV19 combines with J gene TRBJ2-7; D is possibly TRBD1 (6 bases). V lost 3 bases and J 1 base, leaving 7 bases between the germline ends. From germline, CDR1 is LNHDA and CDR2 SQIVND (reference sequence). This CDR3 spans 13 amino acids. In DNA form, the CDR3 reads TGTGCCAGTAGTATCACAGGGTCCTACGAGCAGTACTTC. Translating it yields CASSITGSYEQYF.

This chain uses TRBV28 with TRBJ2-3, with 7 bases aligning to TRBD1. Germline V lookup: CDR1 MDHEN, CDR2 SYDVKM. J was trimmed by 6 bases and V by 4 bases; bases with no gene match: 4. The CDR3 is made up of 13 amino acids. The CDR3: CASSSLRGDTQYF. CDR3 DNA: TGTGCCAGCAGTTCTCTCAGGGGGGATACGCAGTATTTT.

The J gene is TRBJ2-2, the V gene TRBV9, with TRBD2 identical over 9 bases. Trimming removed 5 bases from V and 0 bases from J; junction bases left unmatched: 5. This CDR3 is built from 16 residues. CDR1 is SGDLS and CDR2 is YYNGEE in the germline V gene. As DNA, the CDR3 is TGTGCCAGCAGTCTGACTAGCGGCCCGAACACCGGGGAGCTGTTTTTT. Residues: CASSLTSGPNTGELFF.

The chain combines TRBV27 with TRBJ2-1; tentative D call: TRBD2 (6 bases). The CDR3 loop spans 18 amino acids. V lost 2 bases to trimming and J lost 5 bases, with 22 bases between them. Looked up from germline, CDR1 is MNHEY and CDR2 is SMNVEV (reference sequence). The CDR3 loop is CASSLGGNRPGANNEQFF. DNA of the CDR3: TGTGCCAGCAGTTTAGGAGGGAATCGACCCGGGGCTAACAATGAGCAGTTCTTC.

The chain has TRBV5-5 and TRBJ2-7; D gene uncertain. V lost 0 bases and J 6 bases, leaving 13 bases between the germline ends. The CDR3 loop spans 14 amino acids. Germline V gene data show CDR1 as SGHKS and CDR2 as YYEKEE (reference sequence). CDR3 nucleotides: TGTGCCAGCAGCTTGGTTTTCGGGCCTAGCGAGCAGTACTTC. It translates to CASSLVFGPSEQYF.

The chain combines TRBV28 with TRBJ2-7, with D perhaps matching TRBD2 (5 bases). Germline CDR1 reads MDHEN; CDR2 reads SYDVKM. The CDR3 extends over 13 amino acids. Trimming cost V 8 bases and J 2 bases, with 13 bases left between them. The CDR3 loop is CASPGSLTYEQYF. The CDR3 bases are TGTGCCAGCCCGGGGAGCCTCACCTACGAGCAGTACTTC.

J is TRBJ2-2 and V is TRBV4-3; 10 positions match TRBD2. The CDR3 runs 17 residues. The trim removed 0 bases at V and 7 bases at J, leaving 8 bases unmatched. Germline assignment: CDR1 LGHNA and CDR2 YSLEER. CDR3 region: CASSQENLAGVVGELFF. Here the CDR3 DNA reads TGCGCCAGCAGCCAAGAGAATCTAGCGGGAGTTGTCGGGGAGCTGTTTTTT.

The chain carries TRBV9 and TRBJ2-1; 9 bases map to TRBD1. The length of the CDR3 is 16 residues. V lost 4 bases to trimming and J lost 4 bases; unmatched junction nucleotides: 9. CDR1 and CDR2 (germline): SGDLS, YYNGEE. In DNA form, the CDR3 reads TGTGCCAGCAGCTCCCACGACAGGGGGGGTTACAATGAGCAGTTCTTC. Translated, it gives CASSSHDRGGYNEQFF.

With regard to this clone: The identical CDR3 is also encoded by other nucleotide sequences in the sample. V usage is TRBV7-2 and J usage is TRBJ2-7; 7 bases map to TRBD1. There are 16 residues in the CDR3. CDR1 and CDR2 from the germline V gene are SGHTA and FQGNSA. V trimming: 0 bases; J trimming: 4 bases; junction bases outside the gene matches: 9. In DNA, the CDR3 is TGTGCCAGCAGCTTAGCAGGGGGCTCCCTTAGTTACGAGCAGTACTTC. This encodes CASSLAGGSLSYEQYF.

On this clone: A junction boundary mismatches the germline segment, possibly from a read error. This sample includes further DNA sequences coding for the same CDR3. V and J are TRBV6-1 and TRBJ2-7; 9 nucleotides align to TRBD2. The CDR3 spans 13 residues. CDR1 is MNHNS and CDR2 is SASEGT in the germline V gene. CDR3 amino acids: CASSGGLAYEQYF. CDR3 in DNA: TGTGCCAGCAGTGGGGGACTAGCCTATGAGCAGTACTTC.

This clone was seen a handful of times. The V gene is TRBV10-3, the J gene TRBJ2-5; perhaps TRBD1 as D (5 bases). Trimming took off 3 bases at V and 3 bases at J, with 14 bases between the two ends. Germline CDR1 is ENHRY and CDR2 is SYGVKD. The CDR3 is 15 amino acids. The CDR3 sequence is CAISESETVKETQYF. The CDR3 DNA reads TGTGCCATCAGTGAAAGCGAGACAGTCAAAGAGACCCAGTACTTC.

This clone was seen more than once but under ten times. The rearrangement uses TRBV30 and TRBJ1-3, with 9 bases lining up with TRBD1. V shed 3 bases, J shed 4 bases, and the junction held 4 bases outside the gene matches. Germline CDR1 reads GTSNPN; CDR2 reads SVGIG (reference sequence). This CDR3 is 14 amino acids long. The CDR3 protein is CAWRGTGRGNTIYF. CDR3 DNA sequence: TGTGCCTGGAGAGGGACAGGGAGAGGAAACACCATATATTTT.

The V call is TRBV6-1, the J call TRBJ2-2; the match to TRBD1 covers 7 bases. Germline V gene lookup returns CDR1 MNHNS and CDR2 SASEGT. The V and J ends lost 5 bases and 6 bases, in that order; junction bases with no gene match: 9. This CDR3 comprises 15 residues. The CDR3 protein is CASSPRQGLAGELFF. Here the CDR3 DNA reads TGTGCCAGCAGTCCCCGACAGGGCCTAGCCGGGGAGCTGTTTTTT.

The chain links TRBV5-6 to TRBJ1-1; D is undetermined. Germline CDR1 SGHDT, CDR2 YYEEEE. The germline V and J ends were trimmed by 6 bases and 1 base, with 13 bases remaining between them. The CDR3 sequence is 14 residues long. The CDR3 DNA follows: TGTGCCAGCAACTTTGATCAGAGGAACACTGAAGCTTTCTTT. It translates to CASNFDQRNTEAFF. The entire variable domain, with the rest obtained from reference TRBV5-6 and TRBJ1-1, is as follows: DAGVTQSPTHLIKTRGQQVTLRCSPKSGHDTVSWYQQALGQGPQFIFQYYEEEERQRGNFPDRFSGHQFPNYSSELNVNALLLGDSALYLCASNFDQRNTEAFFGQGTRLTVV.